What follows are 30 T cell receptor beta chains derived from one specimen sequenced in a study of regulatory T cells in long-lasting Graves disease. Building the TCR beta libraries relied on iRepertoire HTBI primers, and CDR3 regions underwent Arm-PCR. TCRdb reprocessed the multiplex PCR reads via MiXCR and lists one record per CDR3 protein. The table shows approximately 270,000 distinct CDR3 sequences, with more than 15% occurring only once. As for time point: newly diagnosed GD, antithyroid drugs for less than 3 months. PBMCs provided the RNA from which the TCR library was made. The sample also formed part of further work on T cells in Graves' hyperthyroidism and ophthalmopathy.

The material sequenced was peripheral blood mononuclear cells (PBMCs), taken at new diagnosis, from a patient treated with antithyroid drugs. All receptors come from a young woman with Graves disease.

This clonotype appeared many times. The chain carries TRBV4-1 and TRBJ2-1, with TRBD2 as a possible D gene (5 bases). The V and J ends lost 3 bases and 9 bases respectively, with 15 bases between them. CDR1 is MGHRA, CDR2 YSYEKL, per germline. The CDR3 totals 14 residues. CDR3 sequence reads: CASSQLTSVGEQFF. The CDR3 DNA reads as TGCGCCAGCAGCCAGCTAACTAGTGTCGGTGAGCAGTTCTTC.

This chain uses TRBV27 with TRBJ2-7; D is undetermined. The CDR3 sequence is 13 residues long. Per the germline V gene, CDR1 is MNHEY and CDR2 is SMNVEV (reference sequence). The V end lost 3 bases, the J end lost 2 bases, and 8 bases lay between the germline ends. CDR3: CASSFYGTYEQYF. DNA of the CDR3: TGTGCCAGCAGTTTTTACGGAACCTACGAGCAGTACTTC.

The chain carries TRBV20-1 and TRBJ1-2, with D tentatively TRBD1 (6 bases). From germline, CDR1 is DFQATT and CDR2 SNEGSKA (reference sequence). The CDR3 covers 13 residues. V was clipped by 6 bases and J by 4 bases, with 15 bases between them. The CDR3 loop reads CSAPEGEGYGYTF. The CDR3 DNA sequence: TGCAGTGCCCCCGAGGGGGAAGGCTATGGCTACACCTTC.

This clonotype was seen repeatedly, ten times or more. The V call is TRBV7-9, the J call TRBJ2-1, with TRBD2 matching over 13 bases. The CDR3 is made up of 15 amino acids. V trimming: 5 bases; J trimming: 8 bases; junction bases outside the gene matches: 6. Per germline, CDR1 SEHNR and CDR2 FQNEAQ (reference sequence). DNA for the CDR3: TGTGCCAGCAGCCCGTGGACTAGCGGGGGTTATGAGCAGTTCTTC. Translation: CASSPWTSGGYEQFF. Full variable domain (rest looked up from reference TRBV7-9 and TRBJ2-1): DTGVSQNPRHKITKRGQNVTFRCDPISEHNRLYWYRQTLGQGPEFLTYFQNEAQLEKSRLLSDRFSAERPKGSFSTLEIQRTEQGDSAMYLCASSPWTSGGYEQFFGPGTRLTVL.

A word on this clonotype: A clone one base away is much larger, so this may be a read error. The V gene is TRBV6-2 or TRBV6-3, the J gene TRBJ1-1; the match to TRBD1 covers 7 bases. CDR3 length equals 13 residues. The germline V gene has CDR1 MNHEY and CDR2 SVGEGT. The CDR3, as DNA: TGTGCCAGCAGGGAACAGGGGAACACTGAAGCTTCCTTT. Protein: CASREQGNTEASF.

This clonotype appeared many times. V usage is TRBV6-1 and J usage is TRBJ1-2, with D possibly TRBD1 on 6 matching bases. Trimming cost V 6 bases and J 8 bases, with 13 bases left between them. The CDR3 covers 12 residues. Germline V gives CDR1 MNHNS, CDR2 SASEGT. CDR3 in amino acids: CASSTSGVGYTF. The CDR3 bases are TGTGCCAGCAGCACCTCAGGGGTCGGCTACACCTTC.

In this sample, this clonotype turned up many times. The rearrangement uses TRBV10-3 and TRBJ1-2; the D gene is possibly TRBD1 (6 bases). CDR3 size: 13 residues. The V gene's germline CDR1 is ENHRY and CDR2 SYGVKD. The ends were cut back, 4 bases at V and 7 bases at J, with 13 bases in the middle. CDR3 in DNA: TGTGCCATCAGTGTGGACAGAGTCTCTGGCTACACCTTC. Translated: CAISVDRVSGYTF.

This CDR3 is CASSFIYEQYF. The CDR3 DNA follows: TGTGCCAGCAGTTTTATCTACGAGCAGTACTTC. This chain connects TRBV27 to TRBJ2-7, with no clear D. The CDR3 runs 11 residues. The germline gives CDR1 MNHEY, CDR2 SMNVEV (reference sequence). Trimming removed 3 bases from V and 3 bases from J, with 3 bases in between.

The rearrangement joins TRBV19 to TRBJ2-6, with D perhaps TRBD2 (5 bases). The CDR3 has 19 residues. Germline V gene sequence: CDR1 LNHDA, CDR2 SQIVND (reference sequence). Trimming removed 7 bases from V and 2 bases from J, with 24 bases in between. Here the CDR3 DNA reads TGTGCCAGTACCACACGGATCGGGGTAGTTTTGACTGGGGCCAACGTCCTGACTTTC. This encodes CASTTRIGVVLTGANVLTF.

In this sample, this clonotype turned up many times. This CDR3 is CASSPRRPDNYGYTF. CDR3 nucleotides: TGTGCCAGCTCACCCAGGCGCCCAGATAACTATGGCTACACCTTC. This rearrangement joins TRBV18 to TRBJ1-2; D gene ambiguous. The CDR3 runs to 15 residues. Trimming took off 3 bases at V and 1 base at J, with 12 bases between the two ends. In germline, CDR1 is KGHSH, CDR2 LQKENI.

This clonotype was seen ten or more times. The V gene is TRBV20-1, the J gene TRBJ1-2, with D possibly TRBD1 on 6 matching bases. The CDR3 length is 11 residues. V dropped 5 bases and J dropped 4 bases, with 8 bases sitting between them. Germline values: CDR1 DFQATT, CDR2 SNEGSKA (reference sequence). This CDR3 reads CSADRTYGYTF. As DNA, the CDR3 is TGCAGTGCTGACAGGACCTATGGCTACACCTTC.

The V call is TRBV11-2, the J call TRBJ2-1; TRBD2 agrees at 8 bases. The CDR3 totals 20 residues. V lost 0 bases and J lost 0; bases outside the gene matches: 13. Germline loops: CDR1 SGHAT, CDR2 FQNNGV. CDR3 residues: CASSLDGRRLAGYSYNEQFF. The CDR3 coding sequence is TGTGCCAGCAGCTTAGACGGGCGAAGGCTAGCGGGCTACTCCTACAATGAGCAGTTCTTC.

This chain connects TRBV13 to TRBJ1-6, with TRBD1 matching 8 bases. Germline V gene sequence: CDR1 PRHDT, CDR2 FYEKMQ (reference sequence). V was clipped by 8 bases and J by 8 bases; unmatched bases: 5. The CDR3 runs 13 residues. This chain's CDR3 is CASQGQGYSPLHF. The CDR3 coding sequence is TGTGCCAGCCAAGGACAGGGTTATTCACCCCTCCACTTT. Full variable domain (missing parts from reference TRBV13 and TRBJ1-6): AAGVIQSPRHLIKEKRETATLKCYPIPRHDTVYWYQQGPGQDPQFLISFYEKMQSDKGSIPDRFSAQQFSDYHSELNMSSLELGDSALYFCASQGQGYSPLHFGNGTRLTVT.

The V call is TRBV20-1, the J call TRBJ2-7; a possible D gene is TRBD1 (7 bases). This CDR3 region has 16 residues. CDR1 DFQATT and CDR2 SNEGSKA come from the germline V gene (reference sequence). V lost 3 bases, J lost 9 bases, and 27 bases lay in between. The CDR3 DNA sequence: TGCAGTGCTAGTGAGGCTAGTGGGGGGACAGCCCTCGGGCAGTACTTC. Protein sequence: CSASEASGGTALGQYF.

This chain joins TRBV11-2 and TRBJ1-1, with TRBD1 matching 12 bases. V shed 5 bases and J 1 base; nucleotides not matched to a gene: 2. The CDR3 sequence is 15 residues long. CDR1 SGHAT and CDR2 FQNNGV come from the germline V gene. CDR3 sequence: CASSEGQGANTEAFF. The CDR3, as DNA: TGTGCCAGCAGCGAGGGACAGGGGGCGAACACTGAAGCTTTCTTT.

This clonotype was counted only a few times. The J gene is TRBJ2-2, the V gene TRBV27; TRBD1 matches at 7 bases. The CDR3 consists of 17 residues. V lost 2 bases to trimming and J lost 5 bases; unmatched junction nucleotides: 11. The germline V gene encodes CDR1 MNHEY and CDR2 SMNVEV (reference sequence). This CDR3 is CASSLAPGTAETGELFF. CDR3 nucleotide sequence: TGTGCCAGCAGTTTAGCCCCCGGGACAGCGGAGACCGGGGAGCTGTTTTTT.

This clonotype showed up many times. The chain has TRBV11-2 and TRBJ1-1; no clear D. V lost 5 bases, J lost 7 bases, and 14 bases lay in between. This CDR3 region has 13 residues. Germline CDR1 is SGHAT and CDR2 is FQNNGV. CDR3 amino acids: CASSVREPIEAFF. The CDR3 DNA is TGTGCCAGCAGCGTAAGAGAACCTATTGAAGCTTTCTTT.

This clonotype was detected ten times or more. As DNA, the CDR3 is TGTGCCAGCAGCTTAATGTGGGACGTTCGCAATTCACCCCTCCACTTT. Amino acids: CASSLMWDVRNSPLHF. The chain couples TRBV7-2 to TRBJ1-6, with TRBD1 as a possible D gene (5 bases). In germline, CDR1 is SGHTA, CDR2 FQGNSA. The CDR3 runs 16 residues. With 2 bases removed from V and 7 bases from J, the gap between germline ends came to 15 bases.

This clonotype appeared many times. This sequence joins TRBV11-3 and TRBJ1-1; perhaps TRBD1 as D (5 bases). V lost 1 base and J lost 0, with 9 bases in between. CDR3 length equals 15 residues. Germline V gives CDR1 SGHNT, CDR2 YENEEA. CDR3 sequence (DNA): TGTGCCAGCAGCTTAGCGGTGGGGCTGAACACTGAAGCTTTCTTT. Translating it yields CASSLAVGLNTEAFF.

This clonotype was detected ten times or more. V is TRBV5-1 and J is TRBJ2-3, with 10 bases lining up with TRBD2. Trimming removed 0 bases from V and 4 bases from J; junction bases left unmatched: 5. The CDR3 is made up of 16 amino acids. CDR1 and CDR2 from the germline V gene are SGHRS and YFSETQ. The CDR3 loop reads CASSLESGGGADTQYF. The CDR3 DNA is TGCGCCAGCAGCTTGGAGAGCGGGGGGGGTGCAGATACGCAGTATTTT.

CDR3 nucleotides: TGTGCCAGCAGTGAATTTGGCAAGGCCTACGAGCAGTACTTC. The encoded protein is CASSEFGKAYEQYF. The rearrangement joins TRBV6-1 to TRBJ2-7; no clear D gene. V lost 2 bases and J lost 2, with 10 bases in between. Per the germline V gene, CDR1 is MNHNS and CDR2 is SASEGT. The CDR3 totals 14 residues.

Details on this clonotype: It is likely a read error: a sequence one base away is far more abundant. The J gene is TRBJ2-3, the V gene TRBV10-1; maybe TRBD1 (6 bases). Germline CDR1 is WNHNN and CDR2 is SYGVQD (reference sequence). The CDR3 is 13 residues long. CDR3: CASSERQEGERYF. In DNA form, the CDR3 reads TGCGCCAGCAGTGAGCGACAGGAAGGCGAGCGGTACTTC.

Points on this clonotype: This clone may be a read error of a much larger clone one base away. V usage is TRBV7-9 and J usage is TRBJ2-1; D not certain. Germline V gene sequence: CDR1 SEHNR, CDR2 FQNEAQ (reference sequence). The CDR3 has 14 residues. The CDR3 nucleotides are TGTGCCAGCAGCGTCTCGGCCCAGATCAATAAGCAGTTCTTC. Its protein product is CASSVSAQINKQFF.

This clonotype was found many times. Because the CDR3 is missing its conserved closing phenylalanine or tryptophan, this is likely a read error. The chain has TRBV2 and TRBJ1-1, with D hard to call. CDR1 is SNHLY and CDR2 is FYNNEI in the germline V gene. This CDR3 comprises 13 residues. Trimming stripped 0 bases from V and 3 bases from J, with 5 bases between. Here the CDR3 reads CASSEAGYTEAFI. The CDR3 DNA is TGTGCCAGCAGTGAAGCAGGATACACTGAAGCTTTCATT.

As concerns this clonotype: A much larger clone differs from this one at a single base, so this may be a read error. The genes are TRBV6-1 and TRBJ1-3; no definite D call. Trimming shortened V by 6 bases and J by 4 bases, and 7 bases separated the two germline ends. The CDR3 consists of 12 residues. From germline, CDR1 is MNHNS and CDR2 SASEGT. The CDR3 loop reads CASSKSGNTIYF. The CDR3 DNA reads as TGTGCCAGCAGCAAATCCGGAAACACCATATATTTT.

This clonotype was observed a handful of times. This may stem from a read error, because a much larger clone lies one nucleotide away. This chain connects TRBV6-1 to TRBJ2-4, with TRBD2 matching 8 bases. The ends lost 3 bases at V and 7 bases at J; junction bases unmatched: 8. Per the germline V gene, CDR1 is MNHNS and CDR2 is SASEGT. The CDR3 sequence is 15 residues long. This CDR3 is CASSDRPAGVNIQYF. The CDR3 region has the DNA TGTGCCAGCAGTGACCGACCAGCGGGGGTCAACATTCAGTACTTC.

By share, this clonotype ranks as medium-sized. Germline and junction disagree at one end, which may indicate a read error. This rearrangement joins TRBV5-1 to TRBJ1-5, with 9 bases identical to TRBD1. CDR3 length equals 15 residues. Germline loops: CDR1 SGHRS, CDR2 YFSETQ. The CDR3 coding sequence is TGTGCCAGCAGCACCGGGACAGGGAGAAATCAGCCCCAGCATTTT. Protein product: CASSTGTGRNQPQHF.

This clonotype was seen ten or more times. The chain carries TRBV7-3 and TRBJ1-5, with D unclear. Germline V gene data show CDR1 as SGHTA and CDR2 as FQGTGA. The V gene lost 5 bases and the J gene lost 3 bases, with 11 bases spanning the gap. The CDR3 is made up of 14 amino acids. CDR3 in amino acids: CASSLRSFNQPQHF. In DNA, the CDR3 is TGTGCCAGCAGCCTAAGAAGCTTCAATCAGCCCCAGCATTTT.

Ten or more counts support this clonotype. One end of the junction varies from germline; a read error may be responsible. The chain employs TRBV5-1 and TRBJ2-7; TRBD1 is a possible D gene (5 bases). The CDR3 spans 13 residues. Germline V gives CDR1 SGHRS, CDR2 YFSETQ. The CDR3 DNA follows: TGTGCCAGCAGCTCGGAAGGGGTCCACGAGCAGTACTTC. It codes for CASSSEGVHEQYF.

In its sample, this clonotype was seen many times. The rearrangement uses TRBV15 and TRBJ2-1; D is undetermined. The germline gives CDR1 LNHNV, CDR2 YYDKDF (reference sequence). This CDR3 is 13 amino acids long. Between the trimmed V and J ends, which lost 5 bases and 0 bases, there was a span of 5 bases. In DNA form, the CDR3 reads TGTGCCACCAGCCGGAGCTCCTACAATGAGCAGTTCTTC. Its translation is CATSRSSYNEQFF.